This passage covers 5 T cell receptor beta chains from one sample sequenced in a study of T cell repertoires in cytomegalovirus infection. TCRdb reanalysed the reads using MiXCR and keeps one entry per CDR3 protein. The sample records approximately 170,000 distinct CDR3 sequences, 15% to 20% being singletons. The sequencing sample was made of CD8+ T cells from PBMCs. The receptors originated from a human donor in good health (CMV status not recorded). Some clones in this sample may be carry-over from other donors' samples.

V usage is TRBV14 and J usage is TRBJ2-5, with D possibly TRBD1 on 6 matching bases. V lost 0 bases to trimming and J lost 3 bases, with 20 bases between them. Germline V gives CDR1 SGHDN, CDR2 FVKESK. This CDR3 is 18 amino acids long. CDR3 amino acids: CASSQDTRTAGLEETQYF. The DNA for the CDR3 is TGTGCCAGCAGCCAAGATACCCGGACAGCCGGTCTAGAAGAGACCCAGTACTTC. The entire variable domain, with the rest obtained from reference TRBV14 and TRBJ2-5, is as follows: EAGVTQFPSHSVIEKGQTVTLRCDPISGHDNLYWYRRVMGKEIKFLLHFVKESKQDESGMPNNRFLAERTGGTYSTLKVQPAELEDSGVYFCASSQDTRTAGLEETQYFGPGTRLLVL.

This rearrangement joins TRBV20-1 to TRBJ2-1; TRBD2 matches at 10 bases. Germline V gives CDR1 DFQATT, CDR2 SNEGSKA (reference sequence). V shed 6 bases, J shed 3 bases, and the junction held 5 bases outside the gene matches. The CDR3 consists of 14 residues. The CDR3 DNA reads TGCAGTGCGCCGGGACTAGCGAACTACAATGAGCAGTTCTTC. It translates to CSAPGLANYNEQFF.

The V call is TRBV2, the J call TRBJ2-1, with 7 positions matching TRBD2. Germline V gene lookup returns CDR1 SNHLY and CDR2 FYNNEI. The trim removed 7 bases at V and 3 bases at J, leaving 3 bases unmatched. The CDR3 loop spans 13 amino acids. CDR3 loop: CASTRTSYNEQFF. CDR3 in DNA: TGTGCCAGCACGAGGACTAGCTACAATGAGCAGTTCTTC.

The CDR3 loop reads CASSFSLDEQFF. The DNA of the CDR3 is TGTGCCAGCAGTTTCAGTCTCGATGAGCAGTTCTTC. The rearrangement uses TRBV27 and TRBJ2-1; D not certain. Germline CDR1 reads MNHEY; CDR2 reads SMNVEV (reference sequence). This CDR3 region has 12 residues. Trimming left V 3 bases short and J 8 bases short, with 8 bases between.

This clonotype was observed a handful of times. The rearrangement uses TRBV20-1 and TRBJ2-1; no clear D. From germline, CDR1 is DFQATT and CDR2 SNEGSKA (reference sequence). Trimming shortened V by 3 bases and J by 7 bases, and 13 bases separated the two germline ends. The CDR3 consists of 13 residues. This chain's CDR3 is CSASSGYRNEQFF. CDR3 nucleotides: TGCAGTGCTAGTTCCGGCTATAGGAATGAGCAGTTCTTC.